The next 26 T cell receptor beta chains were all read from a single sample in a study of blood T cell repertoires in COVID-19. Method: immunoSEQ multiplex PCR; TCRdb's copy keeps in-frame clones and lacks some. Among 100,000 to 150,000 clones, 80% to 85% were seen once, and the ten largest hold about 4%. The sample taken for sequencing was peripheral blood. The receptors were gathered from a woman aged 45-59 years with acute or convalescent COVID-19.

The chain is built from TRBV29-1 and TRBJ1-1, with D tentatively TRBD1 (5 bases). Germline CDR1 SQVTM, CDR2 ANQGSEA. With 3 bases removed from V and 1 base from J, the gap between germline ends came to 12 bases. The CDR3 is 14 amino acids. The CDR3 region is CSVDGGSTNTEAFF. The CDR3 DNA reads as TGCAGCGTTGATGGGGGGAGTACGAACACTGAAGCTTTCTTT.

The V call is TRBV10-3, the J call TRBJ2-1, with TRBD1 matching over 8 bases. V was clipped by 6 bases and J by 10 bases; unmatched bases: 5. The germline V gene encodes CDR1 ENHRY and CDR2 SYGVKD. There are 12 residues in the CDR3. CDR3 region: CAIRGQGDEQFF. CDR3 nucleotides: TGTGCCATCAGAGGACAGGGAGACGAGCAGTTCTTC.

The rearrangement links TRBV28 to TRBJ2-1, with D perhaps matching TRBD1 (5 bases). The length of the CDR3 is 16 residues. V was pared by 10 bases and J by 0 bases, with 19 bases between. Germline V gene data show CDR1 as MDHEN and CDR2 as SYDVKM. The CDR3 nucleotides are TGTGCCACCCGGGCGACAGACAAAGCCTCCTACAATGAGCAGTTCTTC. Amino acids: CATRATDKASYNEQFF.

The V call is TRBV11-2, the J call TRBJ2-5, with 10 bases that match TRBD2. The germline V gene has CDR1 SGHAT and CDR2 FQNNGV. After removal of 1 base from V and 5 bases from J, the junction contained 4 bases not matched to a gene. CDR3 length: 15 residues. The CDR3 reads CASSLASGGRETQYF. In DNA form, the CDR3 reads TGTGCCAGCAGCTTAGCTAGCGGGGGAAGGGAGACCCAGTACTTC.

This sequence joins TRBV6-5 and TRBJ2-7; tentative D call: TRBD1 (5 bases). The V and J ends lost 11 bases and 2 bases respectively, with 19 bases between them. This CDR3 has 14 amino acids. Germline-derived CDR1 and CDR2 are MNHEY and SVGAGI. CDR3 amino acids: CASAMVQGAYEQYF. CDR3 bases: TGTGCCTCAGCGATGGTGCAGGGTGCCTACGAGCAGTACTTC.

The gene calls are TRBV28 and TRBJ2-4; a weak D match, TRBD2 (5 bases). This CDR3 spans 15 amino acids. Trimming removed 5 bases from V and 11 bases from J, with 22 bases in between. The V gene's germline CDR1 is MDHEN and CDR2 SYDVKM. The CDR3 here is CASSPPRGLEVFQYF. The CDR3 bases are TGTGCCAGCAGTCCCCCCCGCGGGTTGGAGGTATTTCAGTACTTC.

The chain employs TRBV19 and TRBJ2-1; 12 nucleotides align to TRBD2. Germline V gene data show CDR1 as LNHDA and CDR2 as SQIVND (reference sequence). Trimming removed 3 bases from V and 8 bases from J; junction bases left unmatched: 11. CDR3 length: 17 amino acids. The DNA for the CDR3 is TGTGCCAGTAGTATGATATTGTTGACTAGCGGGAGAGATGAGCAGTTCTTC. This encodes CASSMILLTSGRDEQFF. Supplemented by reference TRBV19 and TRBJ2-1, the full variable domain reads DGGITQSPKYLFRKEGQNVTLSCEQNLNHDAMYWYRQDPGQGLRLIYYSQIVNDFQKGDIAEGYSVSREKKESFPLTVTSAQKNPTAFYLCASSMILLTSGRDEQFFGPGTRLTVL.

The chain uses TRBV6-1 and TRBJ2-1, with 7 bases that match TRBD1. After removal of 2 bases from V and 3 bases from J, the junction contained 1 base not matched to a gene. The CDR3 loop spans 14 amino acids. Germline CDR1 reads MNHNS; CDR2 reads SASEGT. DNA for the CDR3: TGTGCCAGCAGTGAACGGGACAGCTACAATGAGCAGTTCTTC. Residues: CASSERDSYNEQFF.

The chain carries TRBV3-1 (or the pseudogene TRBV3-2) and TRBJ2-3; TRBD2 agrees at 8 bases. V lost 4 bases and J lost 1; bases outside the gene matches: 1. Germline CDR1 is LGHDT and CDR2 is YNNKEL (reference sequence). The CDR3 is 14 amino acids. The CDR3, as DNA: TGTGCCAGCAGCCGGCGGGAGGGCACAGATACGCAGTATTTT. Its translation: CASSRREGTDTQYF.

This chain joins TRBV29-1 and TRBJ2-1; 11 positions agree with TRBD2. From germline, CDR1 is SQVTM and CDR2 ANQGSEA. The V segment lost 3 bases and the J segment 7 bases; nucleotides outside the gene matches: 14. This CDR3 has 17 residues. CDR3 sequence reads: CSVEGLAVSPSGNEQFF. DNA of the CDR3: TGCAGCGTTGAGGGACTAGCGGTTTCCCCCTCAGGGAATGAGCAGTTCTTC.

This chain joins TRBV18 and TRBJ1-2, with D unclear. The CDR3 length is 15 residues. The V end lost 5 bases, the J end lost 6 bases, and 19 bases lay between the germline ends. The germline gives CDR1 KGHSH, CDR2 LQKENI. The CDR3 sequence: CASSTTWDQRHGYTF. The DNA for the CDR3 is TGTGCCAGCTCAACGACTTGGGATCAGCGGCATGGCTACACCTTC.

V and J are TRBV6-4 and TRBJ2-2, with 13 positions matching TRBD2. The junction had 5 bases not matched to a gene; V was cut back by 6 bases and J by 1 base. This CDR3 has 17 amino acids. Looked up from germline, CDR1 is MRHNA and CDR2 is SNTAGT. The CDR3 is CASRRLAGGLNTGELFF. Written as DNA, the CDR3 is TGTGCCAGCAGAAGACTAGCGGGGGGACTGAACACCGGGGAGCTGTTTTTT.

Only a few counts were recorded for this clone. This sequence joins TRBV19 and TRBJ2-6, with D perhaps TRBD2 (5 bases). The CDR3 is made up of 15 amino acids. V lost 3 bases and J lost 4, with 10 bases in between. The germline V gene encodes CDR1 LNHDA and CDR2 SQIVND (reference sequence). In DNA, the CDR3 is TGTGCCAGTAGTATGACGGGATCCGGGGCCAACGTCCTGACTTTC. This sequence encodes CASSMTGSGANVLTF.

The V gene is TRBV23-1, the J gene TRBJ1-5; 7 nucleotides agree with TRBD1. TRBV23-1 is classed as an ORF, of uncertain function. The CDR3 extends over 11 amino acids. After removal of 7 bases from V and 15 bases from J, the junction contained 9 bases not matched to a gene. CDR3 residues: CASTPRQGTHF. As DNA, the CDR3 is TGCGCCAGCACCCCTAGACAGGGCACGCATTTT.

The chain employs TRBV4-1 and TRBJ2-7; 10 bases line up with TRBD2. J gave up 3 bases and V 1 base, and 6 bases lay outside the gene matches. The germline gives CDR1 MGHRA, CDR2 YSYEKL. This CDR3 region has 16 residues. The CDR3, as DNA: TGCGCCAGCAGCCAAGGGGCTCTAGCGGGGGTCTACGAGCAGTACTTC. Amino acids: CASSQGALAGVYEQYF.

This clone was seen once. The genes are TRBV6-5 and TRBJ1-6; TRBD1 matches at 7 bases. The CDR3 has 14 residues. Trimming took 2 bases from V and 9 from J; bases not matched to a gene: 4. The germline CDR1 and CDR2 sequences are MNHEY and SVGAGI. The DNA of the CDR3 is TGTGCCAGCAGTTACCGGGACAGCAGTTCACCCCTCCACTTT. Amino acids: CASSYRDSSSPLHF.

The gene calls are TRBV19 and TRBJ1-1; TRBD1 is a possible D gene (5 bases). Trimming took off 7 bases at V and 1 base at J, with 19 bases between the two ends. The germline V gene has CDR1 LNHDA and CDR2 SQIVND (reference sequence). The CDR3 extends over 16 amino acids. The CDR3 sequence is CASISLGGYQNTEAFF. The CDR3 region has the DNA TGTGCCAGTATCTCCTTGGGGGGGTACCAGAACACTGAAGCTTTCTTT.

This chain connects TRBV15 to TRBJ2-1, with 9 bases fitting TRBD2. The V gene's germline CDR1 is LNHNV and CDR2 YYDKDF (reference sequence). V trimming: 4 bases; J trimming: 3 bases; junction bases outside the gene matches: 7. The CDR3 length is 16 residues. The chain's CDR3 is CATSNLLAGYYNEQFF. DNA of the CDR3: TGTGCCACCAGCAACTTGCTAGCGGGGTACTACAATGAGCAGTTCTTC. Complete variable domain (other parts from reference TRBV15 and TRBJ2-1): DAMVIQNPRYQVTQFGKPVTLSCSQTLNHNVMYWYQQKSSQAPKLLFHYYDKDFNNEADTPDNFQSRRPNTSFCFLDIRSPGLGDTAMYLCATSNLLAGYYNEQFFGPGTRLTVL.

A word on this clone: The sample carries other DNA sequences with the same CDR3. The genes are TRBV13 and TRBJ2-3; a possible D gene is TRBD2 (5 bases). The ends were cut back, 0 bases at V and 2 bases at J, with 6 bases in the middle. Germline V gives CDR1 PRHDT, CDR2 FYEKMQ (reference sequence). The CDR3 loop spans 14 amino acids. CDR3 protein: CASSLGGVTDTQYF. In DNA form, the CDR3 reads TGTGCCAGCAGCTTAGGCGGGGTCACAGATACGCAGTATTTT.

A single count supports this clone. This chain connects TRBV24-1 to TRBJ2-1, with 14 bases fitting TRBD2. Per the germline V gene, CDR1 is KGHDR and CDR2 is SFDVKD. The CDR3 totals 14 residues. The ends lost 5 bases at V and 15 bases at J; junction bases unmatched: 8. This CDR3 is CATSASTSGRAWFF. The CDR3 DNA follows: TGTGCCACCAGTGCCTCGACTAGCGGGAGGGCATGGTTCTTC.

This clone was picked up one time. The chain uses TRBV6-1 and TRBJ2-1, with 8 bases lining up with TRBD2. Germline CDR1 is MNHNS and CDR2 is SASEGT. The CDR3 is 17 amino acids. The V segment lost 2 bases and the J segment 5 bases; nucleotides outside the gene matches: 11. The DNA for the CDR3 is TGTGCCAGCAGTGAAAACTACGGGAGGGCCATGAACAATGAGCAGTTCTTC. The encoded protein is CASSENYGRAMNNEQFF.

The V gene is TRBV5-1, the J gene TRBJ1-1; maybe TRBD1 (5 bases). Germline V gene data show CDR1 as SGHRS and CDR2 as YFSETQ. Deletions cut 5 bases from V and 6 bases from J, with 8 bases between. The CDR3 is made up of 11 amino acids. The DNA of the CDR3 is TGCGCCAGCAGACAGGCGGCTGAAGCTTTCTTT. Its translation: CASRQAAEAFF. Full variable domain (rest looked up from reference TRBV5-1 and TRBJ1-1): KAGVTQTPRYLIKTRGQQVTLSCSPISGHRSVSWYQQTPGQGLQFLFEYFSETQRNKGNFPGRFSGRQFSNSRSEMNVSTLELGDSALYLCASRQAAEAFFGQGTRLTVV.

V gene TRBV19 combines with J gene TRBJ2-7; 14 nucleotides line up with TRBD2. The CDR3 length is 15 residues. Germline V gives CDR1 LNHDA, CDR2 SQIVND (reference sequence). The junction had 7 bases not matched to a gene; V was cut back by 10 bases and J by 2 bases. CDR3 nucleotides: TGTGCCACCCGTCCGGGACTAGCGGGAGCCTACGAGCAGTACTTC. Translation: CATRPGLAGAYEQYF.

V gene TRBV19 combines with J gene TRBJ2-2; D may be TRBD2 (5 bases). Looked up from germline, CDR1 is LNHDA and CDR2 is SQIVND (reference sequence). The CDR3 totals 15 residues. V dropped 3 bases and J dropped 3 bases, with 11 bases sitting between them. The CDR3 protein is CASSISPRDTGELFF. The CDR3 DNA sequence: TGTGCCAGTAGTATCTCCCCGCGGGACACCGGGGAGCTGTTTTTT. Combining the CDR3 with reference TRBV19 and TRBJ2-2 gives the whole variable domain DGGITQSPKYLFRKEGQNVTLSCEQNLNHDAMYWYRQDPGQGLRLIYYSQIVNDFQKGDIAEGYSVSREKKESFPLTVTSAQKNPTAFYLCASSISPRDTGELFFGEGSRLTVL.

This clone was seen a few times. The rearrangement links TRBV7-9 to TRBJ1-5; D remains ambiguous. Looked up from germline, CDR1 is SEHNR and CDR2 is FQNEAQ (reference sequence). The V end lost 3 bases, the J end lost 2 bases, and 5 bases lay between the germline ends. This CDR3 contains 13 residues. The CDR3 DNA follows: TGTGCCAGCAGCTTTTCAGGCAATCAGCCCCAGCATTTT. This codes for CASSFSGNQPQHF.

The chain combines TRBV4-1 with TRBJ1-2; 8 positions agree with TRBD1. Germline V gene data show CDR1 as MGHRA and CDR2 as YSYEKL. The CDR3 is 17 residues long. Unmatched junction bases numbered 13, after V lost 4 bases and J lost 3 bases. CDR3 in amino acids: CASSRGQGFLGDYGYTF. DNA for the CDR3: TGCGCCAGCAGCCGCGGACAGGGCTTTTTGGGAGACTATGGCTACACCTTC.